This T cell receptor beta chain was documented in a study of T-cell reconstitution after alpha-beta-depleted transplantation in children. General study findings and limits: Newly made T cells mostly supplied T-cell counts and diversity one year after transplant. Where some patients showed high TCRbeta diversity at day 60, it came from recipient T cells and thymic progenitors that had survived. By about two months after transplant, alpha-beta T cells reportedly arose from several hundred graft clones that had expanded.

The germline V gene has CDR1 SGHKS and CDR2 YYEKEE (reference sequence). There are 12 residues in the CDR3. V trimming: 4 bases; J trimming: 11 bases; junction bases outside the gene matches: 6. The authors prepared the TCRbeta library with unique molecular identifiers. TCRdb fed the PCR reads into MiXCR, producing one record per CDR3 protein. The sample records 65,000 to 90,000 distinct CDR3 sequences, 11% being singletons. This clonotype was detected ten times or more. What it recognizes is unknown. Sequencing used PBMCs, obtained before TCRalphabeta/CD19-depleted stem cell transplant. The chain couples TRBV5-5 to TRBJ1-2; 9 nucleotides align to TRBD1. The sequence came from a boy aged 10-17 years with acute myeloid leukemia, due to receive a stem cell transplant. The CDR3 region has the DNA TGTGCCAGCAGCCCCCCGGGACAGGGATACACCTTC. Translation gives CASSPPGQGYTF.